These 4 T cell receptor beta chains were all obtained from the same sample, sequenced in a study of blood T cell repertoires in COVID-19 (TCRdb year 2020). The library was generated by the immunoSEQ multiplex PCR assay. In TCRdb, the immuneACCESS table is reduced to in-frame sequences with V and J assigned. These tables do not hold every clone; where another copy was compared, an unresolved V gene accounts for under half, and the others remain unexplained. The sample includes about 210,000 clones, with 70% to 90% observed a single time. Under 0.9% of the sample lies in the top ten. Sequencing was done on a sample of peripheral blood. These receptor sequences come from a man in his forties or fifties with acute or convalescent COVID-19.

V gene TRBV2 combines with J gene TRBJ1-1; 8 bases line up with TRBD1. The CDR3 has 13 amino acids. With 6 bases clipped from V and 5 bases from J, the junction kept 5 bases outside the gene matches. CDR1 is SNHLY and CDR2 is FYNNEI in the germline V gene. CDR3 residues: CASRMTGDTEAFF. Here the CDR3 DNA reads TGTGCCAGCAGAATGACAGGGGATACTGAAGCTTTCTTT.

In DNA form, the CDR3 reads TGTGCCTGGAGTGTTTCCGGGACAGGGAAATACTACGAGCAGTACTTC. Translated, it gives CAWSVSGTGKYYEQYF. The chain carries TRBV30 and TRBJ2-7; 9 nucleotides line up with TRBD1. J was trimmed by 3 bases and V by 0 bases; bases with no gene match: 9. This CDR3 region has 16 residues. The germline gives CDR1 GTSNPN, CDR2 SVGIG (reference sequence).

The chain employs TRBV29-1 and TRBJ2-3; weak D call: TRBD2 (5 bases). The CDR3 has 13 residues. In germline, CDR1 is SQVTM, CDR2 ANQGSEA. With 3 bases removed from V and 0 bases from J, the gap between germline ends came to 7 bases. The DNA for the CDR3 is TGCAGCGTTGAGAGGGCTAGCACAGATACGCAGTATTTT. This codes for CSVERASTDTQYF.

V and J are TRBV4-2 and TRBJ1-2, with 8 bases fitting TRBD1. The CDR3 runs 16 residues. The V segment lost 2 bases and the J segment 0 bases; nucleotides outside the gene matches: 5. The V gene's germline CDR1 is LGHNA and CDR2 YNFKEQ. The CDR3 coding sequence is TGTGCCAGCAGCCAATACACACAGGGGGCTAACTATGGCTACACCTTC. It translates to CASSQYTQGANYGYTF.